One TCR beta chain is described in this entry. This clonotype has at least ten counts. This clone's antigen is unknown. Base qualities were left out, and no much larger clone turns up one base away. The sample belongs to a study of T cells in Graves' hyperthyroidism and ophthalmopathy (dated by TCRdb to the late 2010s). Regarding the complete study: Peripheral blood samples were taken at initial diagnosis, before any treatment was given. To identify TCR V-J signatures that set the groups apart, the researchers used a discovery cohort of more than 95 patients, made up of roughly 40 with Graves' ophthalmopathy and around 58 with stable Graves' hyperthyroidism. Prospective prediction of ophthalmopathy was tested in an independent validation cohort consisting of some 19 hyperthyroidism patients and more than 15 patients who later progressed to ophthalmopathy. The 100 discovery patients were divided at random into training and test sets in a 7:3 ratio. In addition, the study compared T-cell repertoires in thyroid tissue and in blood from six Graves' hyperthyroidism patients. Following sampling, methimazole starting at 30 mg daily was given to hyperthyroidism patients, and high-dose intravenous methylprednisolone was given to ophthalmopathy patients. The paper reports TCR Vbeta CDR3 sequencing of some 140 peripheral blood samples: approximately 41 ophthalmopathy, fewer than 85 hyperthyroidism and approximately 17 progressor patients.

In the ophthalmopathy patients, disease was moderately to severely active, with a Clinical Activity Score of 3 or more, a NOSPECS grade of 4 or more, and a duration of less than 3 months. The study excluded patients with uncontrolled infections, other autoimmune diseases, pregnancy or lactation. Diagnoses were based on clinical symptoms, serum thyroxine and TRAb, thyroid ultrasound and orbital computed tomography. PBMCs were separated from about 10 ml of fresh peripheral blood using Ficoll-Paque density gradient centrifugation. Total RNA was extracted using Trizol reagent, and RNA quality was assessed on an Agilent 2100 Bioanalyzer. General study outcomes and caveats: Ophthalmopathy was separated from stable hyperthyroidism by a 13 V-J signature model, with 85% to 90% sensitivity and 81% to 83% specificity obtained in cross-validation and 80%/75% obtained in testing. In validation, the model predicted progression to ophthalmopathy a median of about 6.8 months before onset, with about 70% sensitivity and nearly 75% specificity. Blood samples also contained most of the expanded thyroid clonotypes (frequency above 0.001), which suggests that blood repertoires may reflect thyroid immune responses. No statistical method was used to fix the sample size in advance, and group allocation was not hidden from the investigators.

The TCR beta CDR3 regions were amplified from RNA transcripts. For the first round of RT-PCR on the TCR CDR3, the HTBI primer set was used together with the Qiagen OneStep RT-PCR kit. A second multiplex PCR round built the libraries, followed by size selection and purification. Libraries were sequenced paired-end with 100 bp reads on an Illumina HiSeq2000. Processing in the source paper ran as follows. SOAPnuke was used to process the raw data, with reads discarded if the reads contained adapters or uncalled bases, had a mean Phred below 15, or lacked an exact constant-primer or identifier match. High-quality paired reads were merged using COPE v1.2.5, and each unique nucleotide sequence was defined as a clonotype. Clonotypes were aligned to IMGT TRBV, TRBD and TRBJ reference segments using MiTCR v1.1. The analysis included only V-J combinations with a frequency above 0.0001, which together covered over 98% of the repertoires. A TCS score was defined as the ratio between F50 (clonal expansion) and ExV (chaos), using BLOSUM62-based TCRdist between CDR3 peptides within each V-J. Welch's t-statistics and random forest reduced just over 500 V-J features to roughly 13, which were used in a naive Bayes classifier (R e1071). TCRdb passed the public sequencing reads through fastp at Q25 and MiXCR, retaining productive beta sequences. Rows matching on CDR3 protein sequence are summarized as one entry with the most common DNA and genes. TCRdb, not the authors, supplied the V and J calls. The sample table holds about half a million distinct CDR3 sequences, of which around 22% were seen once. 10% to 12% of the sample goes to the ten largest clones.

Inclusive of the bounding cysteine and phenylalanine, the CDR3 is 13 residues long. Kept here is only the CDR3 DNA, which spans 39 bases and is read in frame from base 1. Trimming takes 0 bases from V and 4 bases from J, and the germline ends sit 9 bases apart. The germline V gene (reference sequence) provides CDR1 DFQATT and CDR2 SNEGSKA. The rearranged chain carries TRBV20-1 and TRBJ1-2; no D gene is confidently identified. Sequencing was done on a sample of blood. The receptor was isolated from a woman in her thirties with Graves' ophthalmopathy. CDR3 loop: CSARELSSYGYTF. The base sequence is TGCAGTGCTAGAGAACTTTCCTCCTATGGCTACACCTTC.